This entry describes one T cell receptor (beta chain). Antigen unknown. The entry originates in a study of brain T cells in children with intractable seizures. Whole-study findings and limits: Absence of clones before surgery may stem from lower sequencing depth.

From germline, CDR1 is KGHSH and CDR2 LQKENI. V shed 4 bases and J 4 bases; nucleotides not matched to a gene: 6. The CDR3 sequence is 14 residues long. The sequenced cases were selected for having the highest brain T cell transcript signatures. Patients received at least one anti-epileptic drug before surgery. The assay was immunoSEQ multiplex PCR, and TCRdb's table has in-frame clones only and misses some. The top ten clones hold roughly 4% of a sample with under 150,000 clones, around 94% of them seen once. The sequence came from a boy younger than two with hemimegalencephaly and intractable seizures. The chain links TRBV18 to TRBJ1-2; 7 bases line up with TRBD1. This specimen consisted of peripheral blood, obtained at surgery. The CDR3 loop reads CASSRQGRGYGYTF. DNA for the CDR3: TGTGCCAGCTCACGACAGGGTCGCGGCTATGGCTACACCTTC.